This T cell receptor beta chain stems from a study of cytomegalovirus exposure and HLA in healthy donors. The germline V gene has CDR1 SGDLS and CDR2 YYNGEE. V shed 0 bases and J shed 3 bases, with 10 bases lying between them. The CDR3 is 14 amino acids. Primers included in the PCR were 60 Vbeta and 13 Jbeta primers. TCRdb keeps only in-frame clones here, not all; method: immunoSEQ multiplex PCR. The sample contains fewer than 200,000 clones, 9.5% of which appear only once. V and J are TRBV9 and TRBJ2-7; D gene ambiguous. Source material: PBMCs. This receptor was identified in a woman in her twenties or thirties in good health and CMV-seropositive. The CDR3 is CASSVEKRDYEQYF. DNA of the CDR3: TGTGCCAGCAGCGTAGAAAAGAGAGACTACGAGCAGTACTTC. The variable domain in full, completed from reference TRBV9 and TRBJ2-7, reads DSGVTQTPKHLITATGQRVTLRCSPRSGDLSVYWYQQSLDQGLQFLIQYYNGEERAKGNILERFSAQQFPDLHSELNLSSLELGDSALYFCASSVEKRDYEQYFGPGTRLTVT.